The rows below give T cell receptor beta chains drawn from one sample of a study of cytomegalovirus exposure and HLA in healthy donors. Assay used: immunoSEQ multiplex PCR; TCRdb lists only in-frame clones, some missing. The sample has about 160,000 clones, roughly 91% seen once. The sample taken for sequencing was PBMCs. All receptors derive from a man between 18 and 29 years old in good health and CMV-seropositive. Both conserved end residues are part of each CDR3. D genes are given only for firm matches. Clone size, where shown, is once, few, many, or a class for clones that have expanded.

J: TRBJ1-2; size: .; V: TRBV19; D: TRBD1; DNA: TGTGCCAGTAGGTCCCGGGACAGCTACTATGGCTACACCTTC; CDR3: CASRSRDSYYGYTF
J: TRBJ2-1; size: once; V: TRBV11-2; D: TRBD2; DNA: TGTGCCAGCAGCTTACGTATAGCGGGAGGGGGGGACAATGAGCAGTTCTTC; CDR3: CASSLRIAGGGDNEQFF
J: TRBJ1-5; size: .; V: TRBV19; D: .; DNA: TGTGCCAGTAGCGTACAGGGAGGGAGTGATCAGCCCCAGCATTTT; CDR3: CASSVQGGSDQPQHF
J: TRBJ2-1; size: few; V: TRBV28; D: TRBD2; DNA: TGTGCCAGCAGTTCCCGGACTAGCGGGAGGAAGAATGAGCAGTTCTTC; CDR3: CASSSRTSGRKNEQFF
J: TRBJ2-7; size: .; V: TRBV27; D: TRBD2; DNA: TGTGCCAGCAGCCGAGCGGGAGGCTCCTACGAGCAGTACTTC; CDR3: CASSRAGGSYEQYF
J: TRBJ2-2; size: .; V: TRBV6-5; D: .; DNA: TGTGCCAGCAGTCCTACCGACTACAACACCGGGGAGCTGTTTTTT; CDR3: CASSPTDYNTGELFF
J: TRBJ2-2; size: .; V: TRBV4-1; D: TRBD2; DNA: TGCGCCAGCAGCCAAGATTATGGGCTAGCGGGAGATGTCGGGGAGCTGTTTTTT; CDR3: CASSQDYGLAGDVGELFF
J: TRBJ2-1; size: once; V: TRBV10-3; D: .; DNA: TGTGCCATCAGTGAGTCGCGGAATGAGCAGTTCTTC; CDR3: CAISESRNEQFF
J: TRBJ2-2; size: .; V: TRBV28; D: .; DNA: TGTGCCAGCAGTTCATCAGGAGGCGCGACCGGGGAGCTGTTTTTT; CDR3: CASSSSGGATGELFF
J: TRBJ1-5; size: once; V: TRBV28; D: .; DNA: TGTGCCAGCAATTCCGGGGGGGGCAATCAGCCCCAGCATTTT; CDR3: CASNSGGGNQPQHF
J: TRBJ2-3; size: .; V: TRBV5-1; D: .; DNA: TGCGCCAGCAGCTTGACGGGAGGACAGGGACCAGATACGCAGTATTTT; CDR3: CASSLTGGQGPDTQYF
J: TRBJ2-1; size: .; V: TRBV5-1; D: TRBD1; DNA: TGCGCCAGCAGCTTACAGGGGGTTGAGCAGTTCTTC; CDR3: CASSLQGVEQFF
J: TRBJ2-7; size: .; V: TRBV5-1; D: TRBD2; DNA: TGCGCCAGCAGCTTGGGACTAGCGGGAGGGCCGACTTCTGAGCAGTACTTC; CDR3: CASSLGLAGGPTSEQYF
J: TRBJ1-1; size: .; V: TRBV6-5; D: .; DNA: TGTGCCAGCAGTTACTCCCAGGGCGGGGTCACTGAAGCTTTCTTT; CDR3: CASSYSQGGVTEAFF
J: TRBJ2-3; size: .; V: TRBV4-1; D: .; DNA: TGCGCCAGCAGCCAAATAGTTCTATATGCACAGGGTACGCAGTATTTT; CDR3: CASSQIVLYAQGTQYF
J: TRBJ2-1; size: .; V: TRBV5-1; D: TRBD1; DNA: TGCGCCAGCAGCCCGGGGACAGACTCCTACAATGAGCAGTTCTTC; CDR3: CASSPGTDSYNEQFF
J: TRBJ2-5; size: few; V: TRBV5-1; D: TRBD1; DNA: TGCGCCAGCAGCCCAGTGGGGACAGAAGAGACCCAGTACTTC; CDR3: CASSPVGTEETQYF
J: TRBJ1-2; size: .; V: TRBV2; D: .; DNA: TGTGCCAGCAGTCTGGGAGGGGTGGGCTACACCTTC; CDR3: CASSLGGVGYTF
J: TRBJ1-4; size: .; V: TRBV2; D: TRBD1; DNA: TGTGCCAGCAGAGCTCTAGGACAGGGAGGTGAAAAACTGTTTTTT; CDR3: CASRALGQGGEKLFF
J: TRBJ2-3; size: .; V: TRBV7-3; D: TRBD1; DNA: TGTGCCAGCAGCTCCGGACAGGGGCTAGATACGCAGTATTTT; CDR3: CASSSGQGLDTQYF
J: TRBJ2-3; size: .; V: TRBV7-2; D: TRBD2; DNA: TGTGCCAGCAGCCCCTGGACTAGCGGGAGTGCAGATACGCAGTATTTT; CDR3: CASSPWTSGSADTQYF
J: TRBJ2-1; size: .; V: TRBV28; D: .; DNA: TGTGCCAGCTTGGCCTCATACGAGCAGTTCTTC; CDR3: CASLASYEQFF
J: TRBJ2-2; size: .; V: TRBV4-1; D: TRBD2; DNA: TGCGCCAGCAGCCCGAGCGGGAGAACCACCGGGGAGCTGTTTTTT; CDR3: CASSPSGRTTGELFF
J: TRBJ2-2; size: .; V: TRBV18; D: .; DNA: TGTGCCAGCTCACCATCCGGGGCGAACACCGGGGAGCTGTTTTTT; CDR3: CASSPSGANTGELFF
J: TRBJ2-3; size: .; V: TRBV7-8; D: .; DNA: TGTGCCAGCAGCCATGGGCCTTGGGCCGCAGATACGCAGTATTTT; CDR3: CASSHGPWAADTQYF
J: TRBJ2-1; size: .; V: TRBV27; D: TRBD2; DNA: TGTGCCAGCAGTTTAGAGATAGCGGGAGCATCACCGAATGAGCAGTTCTTC; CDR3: CASSLEIAGASPNEQFF
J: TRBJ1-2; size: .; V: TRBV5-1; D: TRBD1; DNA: TGCGCCAGCAGCTCCACCGGGACAGGGCGATATGGCTACACCTTC; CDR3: CASSSTGTGRYGYTF
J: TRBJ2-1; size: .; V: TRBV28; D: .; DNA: TGTGCCAGCAGTTTTCCGCAGGGGCACAATGAGCAGTTCTTC; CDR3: CASSFPQGHNEQFF
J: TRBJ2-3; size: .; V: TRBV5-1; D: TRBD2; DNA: TGCGCCAGCAGCTATACTAGCGGGAGGACAGATACGCAGTATTTT; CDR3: CASSYTSGRTDTQYF
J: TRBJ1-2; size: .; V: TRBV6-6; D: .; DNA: TGTGCCAGCAGTTACTCCCAGGGCGGCTACACCTTC; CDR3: CASSYSQGGYTF
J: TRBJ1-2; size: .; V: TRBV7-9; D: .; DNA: TGTGCCAGCAGCCAGGTACAACGACAGACCGACTACACCTTC; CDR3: CASSQVQRQTDYTF
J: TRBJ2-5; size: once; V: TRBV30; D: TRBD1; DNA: TGTGCCTGGAGTGCAGGACAGGGCGGACAGACCCAGTACTTC; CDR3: CAWSAGQGGQTQYF
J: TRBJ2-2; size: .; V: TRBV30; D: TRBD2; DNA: TGTGCCTGGAGTGTTTCCCGCGGGGGGGACACCGGGGAGCTGTTTTTT; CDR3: CAWSVSRGGDTGELFF
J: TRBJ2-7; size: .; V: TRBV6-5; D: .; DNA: TGTGCCACCATACCTTCGGGCAGGGACTCCTACGAGCAGTACTTC; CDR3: CATIPSGRDSYEQYF
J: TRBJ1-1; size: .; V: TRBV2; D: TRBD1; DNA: TGTGCCAGCACCCTAGGGCAGGGGGCGCCTGAAGCTTTCTTT; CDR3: CASTLGQGAPEAFF
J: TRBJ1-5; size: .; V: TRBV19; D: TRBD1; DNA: TGTGCCAGCATGGGACAGGCCTTACTTCAGCCCCAGCATTTT; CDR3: CASMGQALLQPQHF
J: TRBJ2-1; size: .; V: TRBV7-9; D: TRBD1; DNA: TGTGCCAGCAGCTCCTCCGGACAGGGGCCGGATGAGCAGTTCTTC; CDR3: CASSSSGQGPDEQFF
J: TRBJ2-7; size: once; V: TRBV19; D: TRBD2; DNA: TGTGCCAGTAGTATAGAGCTCCTAGCGGGAACTTACGAGCAGTACTTC; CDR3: CASSIELLAGTYEQYF
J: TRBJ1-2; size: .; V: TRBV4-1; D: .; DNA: TGCGCCAGCAGCCAAAATCGGGTTAACTATGGCTACACCTTC; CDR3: CASSQNRVNYGYTF
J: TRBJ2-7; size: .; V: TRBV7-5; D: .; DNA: TGTGCCAGAAGCTTATCATCCACTATGTTTAGCGGGAGGGCCGAGAGCTCCTACGAGCAGTACTTC; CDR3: CARSLSSTMFSGRAESSYEQYF
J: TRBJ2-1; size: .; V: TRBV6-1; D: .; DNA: TGTGCCAGCAGTGAAGATCCGACTAGTTCCTACAATGAGCAGTTCTTC; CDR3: CASSEDPTSSYNEQFF
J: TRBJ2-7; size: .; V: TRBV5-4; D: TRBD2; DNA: TGTGCCAGCAGCCCTTGGGCTAGCGGGGGCAAGACGAGATACGAGCAGTACTTC; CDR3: CASSPWASGGKTRYEQYF
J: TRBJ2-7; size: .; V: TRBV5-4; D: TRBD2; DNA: TGTGCCAGCAGCCCGACCGGGACTAGCTACGAGCAGTACTTC; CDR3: CASSPTGTSYEQYF
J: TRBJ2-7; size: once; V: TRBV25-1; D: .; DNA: TGTGCCAGCAGTCACGGGGGTGAGTACGAGCAGTACTTC; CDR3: CASSHGGEYEQYF
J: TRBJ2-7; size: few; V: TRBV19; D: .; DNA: TGTGCCAGTAGTGCCGGGACACCCCTCTCGGGCGAGCAGTACTTC; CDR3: CASSAGTPLSGEQYF
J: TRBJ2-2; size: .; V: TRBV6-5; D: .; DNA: TGTGCCAGCAGTTGGGCCCCTGGAGGGCCCTCCGGGGAGCTGTTTTTT; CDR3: CASSWAPGGPSGELFF
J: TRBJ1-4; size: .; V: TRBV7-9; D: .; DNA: TGTGCCAGCAGCCCCCGAGGTGCAACTAATGAAAAACTGTTTTTT; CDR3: CASSPRGATNEKLFF
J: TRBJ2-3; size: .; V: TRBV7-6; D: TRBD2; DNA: TGTGCCAGCAGCAATCCCGGGGGGGCCTCCACAGATACGCAGTATTTT; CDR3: CASSNPGGASTDTQYF
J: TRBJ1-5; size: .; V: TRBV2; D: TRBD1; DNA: TGTGCCAGCAGCAACGACAGGGCGAAGCCCCAGCATTTT; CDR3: CASSNDRAKPQHF
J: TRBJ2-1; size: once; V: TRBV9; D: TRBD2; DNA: TGTGCCAGCAGATTAGCGGGGAGCGCCTACAATGAGCAGTTCTTC; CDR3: CASRLAGSAYNEQFF
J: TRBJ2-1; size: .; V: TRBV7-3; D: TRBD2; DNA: TGTGCCAGCAGCTTAAGCGGGAGTGCCTACAATGAGCAGTTCTTC; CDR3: CASSLSGSAYNEQFF
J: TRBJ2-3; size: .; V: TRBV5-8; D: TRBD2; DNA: TGTGCCAGCACCCCGGGAAGCGGGGGAAACACAGATACGCAGTATTTT; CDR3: CASTPGSGGNTDTQYF
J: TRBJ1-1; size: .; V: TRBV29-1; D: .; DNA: TGCAGCGTTGTGGACAGTGGCACTGAAGCTTTCTTT; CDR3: CSVVDSGTEAFF
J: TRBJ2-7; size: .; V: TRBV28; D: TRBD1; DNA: TGTGCCAGCAGCCTCCCCACAGGGGGAGCCTACGAGCAGTACTTC; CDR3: CASSLPTGGAYEQYF